What follows are 10 T cell receptor beta chains derived from one specimen sequenced in a study of identical twins. TCRdb passed the 5' RACE reads through MiXCR, listing each CDR3 protein once. The data contain fewer than 450,000 distinct CDR3 sequences, roughly 9% of them singletons. Sequencing was performed on naive T cells sorted from blood. The receptors originated from a woman aged 45 to 65 in good health.

This clonotype was picked up many times. The chain recombines TRBV5-1 with TRBJ1-1; 8 bases are shared with TRBD1. Germline CDR1 reads SGHRS; CDR2 reads YFSETQ. V was pared by 3 bases and J by 0 bases, with 4 bases of the junction left unmatched. The CDR3 loop spans 15 amino acids. The CDR3 spells CASSSGGRMNTEAFF. The DNA of the CDR3 is TGCGCCAGCAGCTCAGGGGGCAGGATGAACACTGAAGCTTTCTTT. The variable domain in full, completed from reference TRBV5-1 and TRBJ1-1, reads KAGVTQTPRYLIKTRGQQVTLSCSPISGHRSVSWYQQTPGQGLQFLFEYFSETQRNKGNFPGRFSGRQFSNSRSEMNVSTLELGDSALYLCASSSGGRMNTEAFFGQGTRLTVV.

The chain is built from TRBV28 and TRBJ2-5, with a weak D call TRBD1 (6 bases). This CDR3 has 13 amino acids. Trimming took off 2 bases at V and 7 bases at J, with 11 bases between the two ends. Germline CDR1 is MDHEN and CDR2 is SYDVKM. Here the CDR3 reads CASSLHRDGTQYF. The CDR3 DNA is TGTGCCAGCAGTTTACACAGGGACGGGACCCAGTACTTC.

This clonotype was counted a few times. This chain connects TRBV6-5 to TRBJ2-1; 11 nucleotides align to TRBD2. CDR3 length: 15 residues. Germline V gene data show CDR1 as MNHEY and CDR2 as SVGAGI. The V segment lost 4 bases and the J segment 9 bases; nucleotides outside the gene matches: 8. CDR3 loop: CASSSQTSGIAEQFF. For the CDR3, the DNA is TGTGCCAGCAGTTCACAGACTAGCGGGATTGCTGAGCAGTTCTTC.

This clonotype was picked up many times. The rearrangement uses TRBV5-1 and TRBJ2-7; 9 bases are shared with TRBD1. The CDR3 contains 14 residues. The germline V gene encodes CDR1 SGHRS and CDR2 YFSETQ. The V gene end was trimmed by 2 bases and the J gene end by 4 bases; junction bases not matched to a gene: 4. The CDR3 here is CASSLTTGGYEQYF. CDR3 DNA: TGCGCCAGCAGCTTAACGACAGGGGGTTACGAGCAGTACTTC.

Ten or more counts support this clonotype. The chain carries TRBV5-1 and TRBJ1-3; TRBD1 is a possible D gene (6 bases). Looked up from germline, CDR1 is SGHRS and CDR2 is YFSETQ. This CDR3 region has 16 residues. V was trimmed by 4 bases and J by 0 bases, leaving 14 bases between them. The CDR3 DNA reads TGCGCCAGCAGCCCTAGGTGGGGGCTCTCTGGAAACACCATATATTTT. Protein sequence: CASSPRWGLSGNTIYF.

This chain joins TRBV7-2 and TRBJ2-5, with a weak D call TRBD2 (6 bases). The CDR3 consists of 14 residues. V gave up 1 base and J gave up 9 bases, with 15 bases separating them. Germline assignment: CDR1 SGHTA and CDR2 FQGNSA. In nucleotides, the CDR3 is TGTGCCAGCAGCTTAGGAGCGGGTACTCTGGCCCAGTACTTC. Translating gives CASSLGAGTLAQYF. Using reference TRBV7-2 and TRBJ2-5 for the parts outside the CDR3, the full variable domain is GAGVSQSPSNKVTEKGKDVELRCDPISGHTALYWYRQSLGQGLEFLIYFQGNSAPDKSGLPSDRFSAERTGGSVSTLTIQRTQQEDSAVYLCASSLGAGTLAQYFGPGTRLLVL.

This clonotype was found a few times. The chain carries TRBV12-3 or TRBV12-4 and TRBJ2-5; D not certain. The CDR3 is 13 residues long. Trimming took 6 bases from V and 5 from J, leaving 13 bases between them. The CDR3 bases are TGTGCCAGCAGCTCTTCCCTCGCGGAGACCCAGTACTTC. It is translated as CASSSSLAETQYF.

The chain employs TRBV7-9 and TRBJ2-1, with D perhaps assigned TRBD1 or TRBD2 (6 bases each). Germline V gene sequence: CDR1 SEHNR, CDR2 FQNEAQ (reference sequence). This CDR3 is 17 amino acids long. The V end was cut by 5 bases, the J end by 10 bases, with 27 bases between. The DNA for the CDR3 is TGTGCCAGCAGCCACACGTGGGGGGAGCAGGGGCCGGGCGAGCAGTTCTTC. Translation gives CASSHTWGEQGPGEQFF.

This clonotype was found a few times. The chain combines TRBV5-4 with TRBJ2-7, with 8 bases fitting TRBD1. This CDR3 has 16 amino acids. Germline V gives CDR1 SGHNT, CDR2 YYREEE (reference sequence). Losses at the gene ends were 2 bases for V and 3 bases for J; bases not matched to a gene: 10. CDR3 residues: CASSFSSGTGNYEQYF. The CDR3 bases are TGTGCCAGCAGCTTCAGTTCCGGGACAGGAAACTACGAGCAGTACTTC.

The genes are TRBV3-1 and TRBJ2-5, with D hard to call. Germline V CDR1 and CDR2: LGHDT, YNNKEL (reference sequence). This CDR3 has 14 amino acids. V was cut by 4 bases and J by 5 bases, with 14 bases left in between. Here the CDR3 reads CASSPMTPRETQYF. For the CDR3, the DNA is TGTGCCAGCAGCCCGATGACCCCGCGGGAGACCCAGTACTTC.